Each of the 14 T cell receptor beta chains below was sequenced from the same sample in a study of T cell responses to AZD1222 COVID-19 vaccine. Some clones are missing from TCRdb's copy, which holds only in-frame ones; the method was immunoSEQ multiplex PCR. This sample has some 140,000 clones; under 95% occur once, and the top ten carry around 3%. Sequenced here: peripheral blood, sampled on day 0 of AZD1222 vaccination. The receptors were sampled from an adult in good health.

The J gene is TRBJ2-1, the V gene TRBV27; D perhaps matches TRBD2 (5 bases). CDR3 length: 12 residues. Trimming took 6 bases from V and 9 from J, leaving 12 bases between them. Germline V CDR1 and CDR2: MNHEY, SMNVEV (reference sequence). CDR3 sequence: CASSPIASEQFF. In nucleotides, the CDR3 is TGTGCCAGCAGCCCCATAGCGTCTGAGCAGTTCTTC.

This clone was seen a single time. The CDR3: CASSQPLDGTQYF. The CDR3 DNA is TGCGCCAGCAGCCAGCCCTTAGATGGGACCCAGTACTTC. The chain employs TRBV4-1 and TRBJ2-5; no firm D call. Per germline, CDR1 MGHRA and CDR2 YSYEKL. The V and J ends lost 3 bases and 7 bases respectively, with 12 bases between them. The CDR3 consists of 13 residues.

This chain connects TRBV28 to TRBJ2-1; 13 bases fit TRBD2. The CDR3 length is 16 residues. V lost 4 bases and J lost 10; bases outside the gene matches: 10. The germline V gene encodes CDR1 MDHEN and CDR2 SYDVKM. This chain's CDR3 is CASSSALAGGPGEQFF. The CDR3 DNA reads as TGTGCCAGCAGTTCGGCACTAGCGGGAGGGCCGGGGGAGCAGTTCTTC.

The rearrangement uses TRBV27 and TRBJ2-1, with no clear D. The CDR3 spans 14 residues. V lost 0 bases and J 5 bases, leaving 8 bases between the germline ends. The germline V gene has CDR1 MNHEY and CDR2 SMNVEV (reference sequence). DNA for the CDR3: TGTGCCAGCAGTTTATCGAGGATCCACAATGAGCAGTTCTTC. Encoded protein: CASSLSRIHNEQFF.

The chain joins TRBV4-1 to TRBJ2-3; the D gene is possibly TRBD1 (5 bases). The CDR3 length is 19 residues. Germline loops: CDR1 MGHRA, CDR2 YSYEKL. The germline V and J ends were trimmed by 0 bases and 3 bases, with 22 bases remaining between them. The CDR3: CASSQDRSRSRQGTDTQYF. The CDR3 DNA is TGCGCCAGCAGCCAAGATAGGAGTCGGTCCAGGCAGGGTACAGATACGCAGTATTTT.

The chain carries TRBV5-1 and TRBJ1-4; D not certain. The V and J ends lost 0 bases and 4 bases respectively, with 10 bases between them. The CDR3 length is 15 residues. Germline V gene data show CDR1 as SGHRS and CDR2 as YFSETQ. This CDR3 is CASSLDGHRNEKLFF. The CDR3 bases are TGCGCCAGCAGCTTGGATGGTCACCGTAATGAAAAACTGTTTTTT. Filled out from reference TRBV5-1 and TRBJ1-4, the complete variable domain reads KAGVTQTPRYLIKTRGQQVTLSCSPISGHRSVSWYQQTPGQGLQFLFEYFSETQRNKGNFPGRFSGRQFSNSRSEMNVSTLELGDSALYLCASSLDGHRNEKLFFGSGTQLSVL.

This clone was detected only once. V and J are TRBV2 and TRBJ1-2; 7 bases fit TRBD1. Germline-derived CDR1 and CDR2 are SNHLY and FYNNEI. The junction had 7 bases not matched to a gene; V was cut back by 7 bases and J by 8 bases. The length of the CDR3 is 12 residues. The CDR3 bases are TGTGCCAGCAACAGGGGAGTGGGCGGCTACACCTTC. Translation: CASNRGVGGYTF.

The V call is TRBV19, the J call TRBJ1-3, with a possible D match to TRBD1 (5 bases). Trimming took 3 bases from V and 4 from J, leaving 10 bases between them. CDR3 length: 14 residues. Looked up from germline, CDR1 is LNHDA and CDR2 is SQIVND (reference sequence). CDR3 loop: CASSISGRGNTIYF. Written as DNA, the CDR3 is TGTGCCAGTAGTATCTCAGGGAGAGGAAACACCATATATTTT.

This rearrangement joins TRBV28 to TRBJ1-1; no reliable D call. Germline V lookup: CDR1 MDHEN, CDR2 SYDVKM. Trimming stripped 6 bases from V and 1 base from J, with 9 bases between. The CDR3 runs to 13 residues. The CDR3 loop reads CASSRVGNTEAFF. Here the CDR3 DNA reads TGTGCCAGCAGCAGAGTGGGGAACACTGAAGCTTTCTTT.

The rearrangement joins TRBV12-5 to TRBJ2-5; possibly TRBD1 or TRBD2 for D (6 bases each). The V end lost 6 bases, the J end lost 2 bases, and 13 bases lay between the germline ends. There are 14 residues in the CDR3. In germline, CDR1 is LGHNT, CDR2 FRNRAP. The CDR3 DNA follows: TGTGCTAGTGGCCGCGGGACACCTCAAGAGACCCAGTACTTC. Amino acid sequence: CASGRGTPQETQYF.

The CDR3 here is CASSLMLEETQYF. CDR3 in DNA: TGTGCCAGCAGTTTAATGTTAGAGGAGACCCAGTACTTC. V usage is TRBV28 and J usage is TRBJ2-5; D is undetermined. V was cut by 2 bases and J by 5 bases, with 9 bases left in between. The V gene's germline CDR1 is MDHEN and CDR2 SYDVKM. The CDR3 sequence is 13 residues long.

The chain recombines TRBV11-2 with TRBJ2-7, with no clear D. This CDR3 contains 14 residues. V dropped 7 bases and J dropped 4 bases, with 17 bases sitting between them. The germline CDR1 and CDR2 sequences are SGHAT and FQNNGV. The chain's CDR3 is CASTPLDRVYEQYF. DNA of the CDR3: TGTGCCAGCACCCCCCTCGACCGTGTGTACGAGCAGTACTTC.

The V call is TRBV19, the J call TRBJ2-7; TRBD1 matches 10 bases. Trimming took 6 bases from V and 1 from J; bases not matched to a gene: 9. The CDR3 is 16 residues long. Germline V CDR1 and CDR2: LNHDA, SQIVND (reference sequence). Here the CDR3 DNA reads TGTGCCAGTAGGCCACGAGGGACAGGGGATTCCTACGAGCAGTACTTC. Its translation is CASRPRGTGDSYEQYF. The full variable domain, with the rest looked up from reference TRBV19 and TRBJ2-7, is DGGITQSPKYLFRKEGQNVTLSCEQNLNHDAMYWYRQDPGQGLRLIYYSQIVNDFQKGDIAEGYSVSREKKESFPLTVTSAQKNPTAFYLCASRPRGTGDSYEQYFGPGTRLTVT.

This chain links TRBV7-6 with TRBJ1-1; D unclear. V shed 1 base and J shed 0 bases, with 12 bases lying between them. This CDR3 contains 16 residues. In germline, CDR1 is SGHVS, CDR2 FNYEAQ. The CDR3 region has the DNA TGTGCCAGCAGCTTAGGGCTTGGGCGATTGAACACTGAAGCTTTCTTT. Its protein is CASSLGLGRLNTEAFF.